Sequencing of this T cell receptor beta chain was carried out in a study of cytomegalovirus exposure and HLA in healthy donors (dated by TCRdb to the late 2010s). In terms of the full investigation: According to an earlier analysis of 550 to 700 of the donors, some 180 million T cells yielded roughly 100 million unique TCR beta sequences and 276 Gb of sequence data. Because of strong linkage in the cohort, a few DR-DQ haplotypes were treated as single units for association and clustering. Along with the approximately 650-subject first cohort, a separate validation cohort of around 120 different subjects was used. The number of donors typed differed by locus, with 629-630 for A, B, C, DRB1 and DQB1, around 500 for DQA1, 600 to 610 for DPA1, and some 440 for DPB1. HLA typing included class I and class II loci at four-digit resolution. To predict cytomegalovirus infection status, the study combined high-throughput TCR immunosequencing, statistical association of individual TCRs with disease status, and machine learning. The later analysis used no new phenotypic data to find candidate immune exposures, relying instead on TCR beta sequences and their occurrence across donors. A later genetic analysis took genome-wide SNP genotypes for about three fifths of the roughly 670 donors and used that subset as a discovery cohort. An early release that covered about 600 HLA-typed donors contained approximately 300 gigabases of sequencing data and tens of millions of unique TCR sequences. The study used immunosequencing to profile the T cell repertoires of some 600 subjects and linked those repertoires to cytomegalovirus serostatus. To study patterns of TCR occurrence, a later analysis re-analyzed previously published TCR beta repertoires from several hundred donors and added high-resolution HLA genotyping. Of the approximately 400 genotyped donors, around 81% fell in the genetic ancestry cluster associated with self-reported Caucasian donors. An earlier analysis of 500 to 650 of the donors applied high-throughput TCR beta sequencing to assess whether each TCR beta V gene segment acted as functional or pseudogenic. Alongside the repertoire data, information on donor age, sex, ethnicity and CMV serostatus was compiled. The aim of the study was to test whether cataloging public T cell receptors could identify signatures of past pathogen exposure. All discovery cohort repertoires had been generated using a single sequencing platform. On average, roughly 250,000 unique TCR beta nucleotide sequences were sequenced per donor among 398 genotyped donors of the cohort, with around 19% of those sequences being non-productive. What the work shows at the level of the full study, not this receptor alone: In vitro tests confirmed that a few of the cytomegalovirus-associated TCR beta chains recognize cytomegalovirus antigens. A later genetic analysis reported fewer N-insertions in productive TCRs among donors in an Asian-associated ancestry cluster than the roughly 670-donor mean. Across donors, most TCR sequences were observed very rarely, whereas some public TCRs were present in many individuals. In an earlier analysis of 587 of the donors, most TCR beta V segments were observed in productive rearrangements about 87% or about 30% of the time, broadly matching IMGT annotations. A later analysis associated about 16,000 TCR beta sequences with specific HLA alleles at a false discovery rate of 0.05. Because some donors lacked HLA typing at each locus, the association tests relied only on the typed subset. The sequencing pipeline was judged likely to have produced a cluster of highly shared sequence variants as a technical artifact. Sequencing depth was assumed to be roughly uniform across donors in the presence/absence analyses, though that assumption may not hold. The study listed over 150 TCR beta chains as associated with cytomegalovirus. The authors suggested that the approach could potentially be generalized to other disease states and immunological phenotypes. Because counts were too low, around 18 rarely observed V segments, including chromosome 9 orphons, were left out of the earlier analysis of about 620 of the donors. V-gene and J-gene trimming of TCR beta chains was associated with a missense DCLRE1C variant in a later genetic analysis, and the association was replicated in an independent cohort. A later analysis found that most CMV-associated TCR beta chains appeared HLA-restricted, with HLA associations seemingly driven largely by CMV exposure. The classifier was reported to diagnose cytomegalovirus status with high specificity and sensitivity in both the original cohort and the validation cohort. In a later analysis, TCR association rates were found to vary across HLA loci, with the most associated TCRs seen for DRB1 alleles and the fewest for HLA-C alleles. The only immune exposure information available for the cohort was CMV serostatus. Some IMGT-functional V segments, including TRBV6-2 and TRBV6-3, could not be distinguished by the 87-base-pair reads and were therefore excluded. According to a later analysis, parvovirus B19, influenza, CMV and Epstein-Barr virus appeared linked to several top co-occurrence clusters. Strong co-occurrence of HLA alleles, especially DR and DQ, made assigning TCR associations to individual alleles difficult. Only TCR beta chains were sequenced in this cohort, and the absence of alpha or paired-chain data limited detectable features. In a later analysis, HLA-associated TCR beta chains were found to be more clonally expanded and to have lower generation probabilities than equally common non-associated chains. A further reported finding was that TCR beta sequences accurately predicted the HLA-A and HLA-B alleles for most subjects in the first cohort. Correlated functional status among segregating V segments might be attributable to linkage disequilibrium, but an unknown experimental factor could not be ruled out.

V and J are truncated by 6 bases and 5 bases respectively, leaving an intervening sequence of 14 bases. CDR1 and CDR2, per the germline V gene, are MNHNS and SASEGT. The CDR3 spans 14 residues, from the cysteine through the phenylalanine. Just CDR3 DNA is preserved here, 42 bases in frame from base 1. Worth noting for this clone: No cognate antigen has been identified for it. No base qualities exist here, and no much larger clone lies one base off it.

The library relied on the immunoSEQ multiplex PCR assay. For the multiplex PCR, a mixture combining 60 forward primers for TCR Vbeta segments and 13 reverse primers for TCR Jbeta segments was used. A multiplex PCR assay on genomic DNA amplified the CDR3 region of rearranged TCR beta genes. The Illumina HiSeq System was used to sequence the amplified TCR beta libraries as 87-base-pair reads. In the paper's pipeline: A later analysis tallied around 80 million unique TCR beta chains across the 550 to 850 repertoires, and some 12 million of those chains were shared by two or more donors. A nearest-neighbor algorithm error-corrected the raw reads and collapsed the reads into unique sequences, merging closely related sequences to remove PCR and sequencing errors. Alignment of CDR3 sequences to IMGT reference sequences was used to assign V, D and J gene segments. For a sequence to be retained, at least a six-nucleotide match to both a V gene segment and a J gene segment was required. Rearrangements were called productive when the CDR3 lacked stop codons and stayed in frame with V and J; all others were non-productive. CDR3 was defined according to IMGT convention as the region running from the second conserved V-encoded cysteine to the conserved J-encoded phenylalanine. In an earlier analysis of more than 550 of the donors, sequences lacking an unambiguous match to a single V gene segment were excluded. In an earlier analysis of several hundred of the donors, V segments were called functional above 56.7% productive rearrangements and were called segregating when the between-donor standard deviation exceeded 5%. A statistical classification framework was built for diagnosing cytomegalovirus status from the catalog of TCR beta chain sequences. In a later analysis, V and J genes were assigned by comparing TCR nucleotide sequences against IMGT/GENE-DB human TR gene sequences. In a later analysis, CDR3 sequences and most-parsimonious VDJ recombination scenarios were assigned using the TCRdist pipeline. A later analysis defined each TCR beta chain by its CDR3 amino acid sequence plus V-gene family, and excluded reads lacking a unique V-gene family. As a way to deal with suspected cross-contamination and a sequencing artifact, a later analysis dropped 450 to 600 nucleotide sequences that were highly shared and had low generation probability. For each public chain, a later analysis derived a clonal expansion index from normalized ranks of inferred template counts within each repertoire. In a later analysis, generation probabilities were computed using a VDJ recombination model fitted to out-of-frame rearrangements, and the results were checked against IGoR. In a later analysis, hypergeometric tests were used to score TCR-TCR, TCR-HLA and TCR-CMV co-occurrence, with a repertoire-size bias correction applied to TCR pairs. In a later analysis, false discovery rates were estimated by permuting HLA or CMV assignments 20 times. A later analysis grouped co-occurring TCRs with DBSCAN, adding TCRdist sequence similarity when clustering within HLA-allele-positive subsets. Repertoires with fewer than 30,000 or more than 120,000 public chains were left out of co-occurrence clustering, as were about 5 repertoires with anomalous nucleotide sharing. Entries here come from immuneACCESS through TCRdb and include only in-frame sequences with V and J called. Some clones fail to appear in such tables; in the studies checked, an unresolved V gene covers under half of the shortfall, and the cause of the remainder is unknown. The DNA gave D and trimming, while V, J and clone size come from that table. This sample holds 130,000 or so clones; about 66% were observed only once. About 1.8% of the sample rests with the top ten.

The cohort comprised 710 or so healthy bone marrow donors. Cohort members were all nominally healthy when sampled, although unrecorded immune exposures were likely present. The donor tested CMV seronegative and was one of the 352 seronegative cohort members. A peripheral blood sample was collected from each donor, and TCR beta sequencing was performed on peripheral blood mononuclear cells. The Qiagen DNeasy Blood Extraction Kit was used to extract genomic DNA from the blood cell samples. The sequence was obtained from a male donor in good health and CMV-seronegative. The sequenced sample consisted of PBMCs. The chain uses TRBV6-1 and TRBJ1-5; TRBD1 is a weak D gene call, 6 bases matching. CDR3 loop: CASSVQGVDQPQHF. The DNA sequence is given as TGTGCCAGCAGCGTACAGGGAGTGGATCAGCCCCAGCATTTT.